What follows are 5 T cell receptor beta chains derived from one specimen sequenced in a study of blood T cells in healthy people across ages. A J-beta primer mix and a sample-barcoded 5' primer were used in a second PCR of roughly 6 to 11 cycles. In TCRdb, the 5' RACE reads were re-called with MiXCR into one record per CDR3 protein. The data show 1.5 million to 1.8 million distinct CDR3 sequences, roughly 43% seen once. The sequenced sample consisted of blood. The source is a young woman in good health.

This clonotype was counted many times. The chain's CDR3 is CASSPPGEQFF. The CDR3 region has the DNA TGTGCCAGCAGCCCCCCCGGTGAGCAGTTCTTC. This chain connects TRBV12-3 or TRBV12-4 to TRBJ2-1, with no clear D. V lost 6 bases, J lost 9 bases, and 9 bases lay in between. The CDR3 has 11 residues.

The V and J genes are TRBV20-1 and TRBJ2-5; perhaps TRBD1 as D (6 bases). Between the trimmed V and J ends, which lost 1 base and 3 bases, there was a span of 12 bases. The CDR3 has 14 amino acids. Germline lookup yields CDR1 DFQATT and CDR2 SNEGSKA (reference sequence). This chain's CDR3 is CSARGEQGKETQYF. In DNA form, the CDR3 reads TGCAGTGCTAGAGGGGAACAGGGAAAAGAGACCCAGTACTTC.

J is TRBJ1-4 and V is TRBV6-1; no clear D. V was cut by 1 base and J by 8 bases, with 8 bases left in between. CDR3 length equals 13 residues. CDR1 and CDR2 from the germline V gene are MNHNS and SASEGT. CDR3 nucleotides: TGTGCCAGCAGTGAAGGGAGGCGAGAAAAACTGTTTTTT. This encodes CASSEGRREKLFF.

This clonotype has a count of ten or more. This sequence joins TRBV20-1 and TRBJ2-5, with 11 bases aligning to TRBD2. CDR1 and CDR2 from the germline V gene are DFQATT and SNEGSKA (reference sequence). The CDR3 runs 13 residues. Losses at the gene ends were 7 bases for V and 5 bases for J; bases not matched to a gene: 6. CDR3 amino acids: CSGTSGSQETQYF. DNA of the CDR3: TGCAGTGGAACTAGCGGGAGTCAGGAGACCCAGTACTTC.

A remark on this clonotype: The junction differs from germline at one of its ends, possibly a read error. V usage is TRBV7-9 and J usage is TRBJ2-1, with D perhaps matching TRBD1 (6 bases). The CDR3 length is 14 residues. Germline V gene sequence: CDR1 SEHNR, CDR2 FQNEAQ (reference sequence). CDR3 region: CASSPGDNYNERFF. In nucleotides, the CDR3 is TGTGCCAGCAGCCCAGGGGACAACTACAATGAGCGGTTCTTC.